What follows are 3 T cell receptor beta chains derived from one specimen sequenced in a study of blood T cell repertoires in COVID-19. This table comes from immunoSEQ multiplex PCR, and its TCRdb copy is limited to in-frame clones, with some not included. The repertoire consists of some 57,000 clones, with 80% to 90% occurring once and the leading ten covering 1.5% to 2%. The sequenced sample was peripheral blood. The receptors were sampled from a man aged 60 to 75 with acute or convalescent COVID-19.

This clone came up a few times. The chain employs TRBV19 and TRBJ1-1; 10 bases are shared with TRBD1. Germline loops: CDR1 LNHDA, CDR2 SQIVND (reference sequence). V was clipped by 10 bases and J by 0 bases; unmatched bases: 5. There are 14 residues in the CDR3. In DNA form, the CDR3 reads TGTGCCACGGGACAGGGGATGCTGAACACTGAAGCTTTCTTT. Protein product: CATGQGMLNTEAFF.

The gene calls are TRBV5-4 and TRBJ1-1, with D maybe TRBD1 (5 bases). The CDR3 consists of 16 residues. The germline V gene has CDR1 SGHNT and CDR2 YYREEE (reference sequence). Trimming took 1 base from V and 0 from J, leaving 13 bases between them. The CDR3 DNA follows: TGTGCCAGCAGCTTGTTACAGGCCACTGTGAACACTGAAGCTTTCTTT. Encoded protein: CASSLLQATVNTEAFF.

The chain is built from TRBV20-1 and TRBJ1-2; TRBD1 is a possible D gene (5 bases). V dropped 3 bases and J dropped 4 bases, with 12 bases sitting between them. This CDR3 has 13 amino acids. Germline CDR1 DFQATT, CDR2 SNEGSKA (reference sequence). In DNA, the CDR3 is TGCAGTGCTAGTGGATACGGGGGCTATGGCTACACCTTC. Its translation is CSASGYGGYGYTF.